Following are 17 T cell receptor beta chains from one sample sequenced in a study of response to subunit inactivated influenza vaccine. MiXCR, applied by TCRdb to the RT-PCR reads, yields one record per CDR3 protein. The table has 400,000 to 650,000 distinct CDR3 sequences, more than 7% seen once. The sequencing here drew on PBMCs from blood, taken around 25 months after vaccination. These receptors were collected from a man between 50 and 69 years old who received an inactivated influenza vaccine.

The sample holds many counts of this clonotype. J is TRBJ2-5 and V is TRBV7-6; unclear D gene. V gave up 1 base and J gave up 2 bases, with 8 bases separating them. The CDR3 totals 14 residues. Germline CDR1 SGHVS, CDR2 FNYEAQ. The CDR3 loop reads CASSLEAAQETQYF. The DNA for the CDR3 is TGTGCCAGCAGCTTAGAGGCAGCGCAAGAGACCCAGTACTTC.

This clonotype has a count of ten or more. The J gene is TRBJ2-3, the V gene TRBV12-3 or TRBV12-4, with D tentatively TRBD1 (5 bases). The V end lost 6 bases, the J end lost 2 bases, and 12 bases lay between the germline ends. CDR3 length: 14 residues. In DNA, the CDR3 is TGTGCCAGCAGCCGCCGACAGTCCACAGATACGCAGTATTTT. Translated, it gives CASSRRQSTDTQYF.

Only a few counts were recorded for this clonotype. The chain carries TRBV4-1 and TRBJ2-1; D gene uncertain. V was trimmed by 4 bases and J by 6 bases, leaving 10 bases between them. There are 13 residues in the CDR3. CDR1 and CDR2 from the germline V gene are MGHRA and YSYEKL. The CDR3 region is CASSRLNPNEQFF. Here the CDR3 DNA reads TGCGCCAGCAGCCGTCTTAACCCCAATGAGCAGTTCTTC.

This clonotype was seen repeatedly, ten times or more. The CDR3 coding sequence is TGCGCCAGCAGCCAACCTCGACAGGGATGGAATGAGCAGTTCTTC. It codes for CASSQPRQGWNEQFF. The V and J genes are TRBV4-3 and TRBJ2-1, with TRBD1 matching 7 bases. The V gene end was trimmed by 2 bases and the J gene end by 7 bases; junction bases not matched to a gene: 8. Germline CDR1 LGHNA, CDR2 YSLEER. The CDR3 runs 15 residues.

Many counts were recorded for this clonotype. V gene TRBV10-3 combines with J gene TRBJ1-5; D is perhaps TRBD1 (6 bases). Germline V gene lookup returns CDR1 ENHRY and CDR2 SYGVKD. The CDR3 contains 15 residues. Trimming took 3 bases from V and 1 from J, leaving 10 bases between them. The CDR3 protein is CAISEQGGSNQPQHF. CDR3 sequence (DNA): TGTGCCATCAGTGAACAGGGAGGGAGCAATCAGCCCCAGCATTTT.

The CDR3 sequence: CASSKCSGLSYEQYF. CDR3 nucleotide sequence: TGTGCCAGCAGCAAATGTTCGGGACTCTCCTACGAGCAGTACTTC. This chain uses TRBV21-1 with TRBJ2-7; the DNA was not compared with TRBD2, the D call given in the table. TRBV21-1 is shown as a pseudogene. CDR3 length: 15 amino acids.

The chain uses TRBV7-2 and TRBJ2-2, with 7 bases matching TRBD1. Germline CDR1 reads SGHTA; CDR2 reads FQGNSA. J lost 6 bases, V lost 3 bases, and 4 bases had no gene match. The CDR3 totals 14 residues. In nucleotides, the CDR3 is TGTGCCAGCAGCTTCCTACAGGGGCCCGGGGAGCTGTTTTTT. Residues: CASSFLQGPGELFF.

In the case of this clonotype: At one end the junction does not follow the germline gene, possibly because of a read error. The genes are TRBV3-1 and TRBJ2-1; the match to TRBD2 covers 7 bases. The CDR3 is made up of 17 amino acids. Germline V gene data show CDR1 as LGHDT and CDR2 as YNNKEL (reference sequence). CDR3 sequence (DNA): TGTGCCAGCAGCCAAGAGGAGGGGACTACCCTCTACTATGAGCAGTTCTTC. Translated, it gives CASSQEEGTTLYYEQFF.

There are many counts of this clonotype. V usage is TRBV7-9 and J usage is TRBJ2-5, with D maybe TRBD2 (5 bases). Trimming cost V 0 bases and J 5 bases, with 7 bases left between them. Germline loops: CDR1 SEHNR, CDR2 FQNEAQ (reference sequence). This CDR3 region has 13 residues. The CDR3 DNA is TGTGCCAGCAGCTTAGCAGGGAGTGAGACCCAGTACTTC. Its translation: CASSLAGSETQYF. Together with reference TRBV7-9 and TRBJ2-5, the CDR3 gives the full variable domain: DTGVSQNPRHKITKRGQNVTFRCDPISEHNRLYWYRQTLGQGPEFLTYFQNEAQLEKSRLLSDRFSAERPKGSFSTLEIQRTEQGDSAMYLCASSLAGSETQYFGPGTRLLVL.

A few counts support this clonotype. The chain has TRBV7-2 and TRBJ2-1; D gene unclear. The germline V and J ends were trimmed by 3 bases and 0 bases, with 12 bases remaining between them. Germline CDR1 is SGHTA and CDR2 is FQGNSA. This CDR3 is built from 16 residues. CDR3 coding DNA: TGTGCCAGCAGCTTTGTGCACACCAGCTCCTACAATGAGCAGTTCTTC. The encoded protein is CASSFVHTSSYNEQFF.

V gene TRBV5-1 combines with J gene TRBJ2-2; D is ambiguous. CDR3 size: 15 residues. V lost 5 bases, J lost 0 bases, and 11 bases lay in between. The germline V gene has CDR1 SGHRS and CDR2 YFSETQ. The CDR3 reads CASRVAGANTGELFF. The CDR3 DNA is TGCGCCAGCAGGGTTGCCGGTGCGAACACCGGGGAGCTGTTTTTT.

This clonotype was seen more than once but under ten times. V usage is TRBV4-2 and J usage is TRBJ2-7; TRBD2 might be the D (6 bases). Looked up from germline, CDR1 is LGHNA and CDR2 is YNFKEQ. This CDR3 spans 15 amino acids. V lost 0 bases and J lost 2, with 11 bases in between. CDR3 sequence (DNA): TGTGCCAGCAGCCAAGATGACCGCGGGACCTACGAGCAGTACTTC. Protein product: CASSQDDRGTYEQYF.

The rearrangement uses TRBV20-1 and TRBJ2-7; 7 nucleotides align to TRBD1. The CDR3 has 13 residues. V trimming: 1 base; J trimming: 4 bases; junction bases outside the gene matches: 4. The germline V gene has CDR1 DFQATT and CDR2 SNEGSKA (reference sequence). The chain's CDR3 is CSARGGTVYEQYF. CDR3 bases: TGCAGTGCTAGAGGGGGGACAGTATACGAGCAGTACTTC.

In its sample, this clonotype was seen many times. The rearrangement uses TRBV7-9 and TRBJ2-2; the D is unclear. The germline V gene has CDR1 SEHNR and CDR2 FQNEAQ (reference sequence). This CDR3 is built from 13 residues. V gave up 8 bases and J gave up 0 bases, with 7 bases separating them. The CDR3 DNA reads as TGTGCCAGCGAAGTTCCGAACACCGGGGAGCTGTTTTTT. It encodes CASEVPNTGELFF.

This clonotype has just a few counts. The CDR3 loop is CSARVGGTSGANEQFF. The DNA of the CDR3 is TGCAGTGCTAGAGTAGGGGGCACTAGCGGTGCCAATGAGCAGTTCTTC. The chain uses TRBV20-1 and TRBJ2-1, with D tentatively TRBD2 (8 bases). Trimming shortened V by 1 base and J by 6 bases, and 19 bases separated the two germline ends. Germline CDR1 and CDR2: DFQATT and SNEGSKA (reference sequence). The CDR3 covers 16 residues.

This clonotype was seen a handful of times. This chain connects TRBV29-1 to TRBJ2-5; maybe TRBD2 (6 bases). The germline gives CDR1 SQVTM, CDR2 ANQGSEA. The CDR3 spans 14 residues. Trimming stripped 6 bases from V and 5 bases from J, with 19 bases between. Written as DNA, the CDR3 is TGCAGCGTGGAGGGAGGCAGTAGCTGGGAGACCCAGTACTTC. It codes for CSVEGGSSWETQYF.

The rearrangement uses TRBV11-2 and TRBJ1-4; 9 bases match TRBD1. From germline, CDR1 is SGHAT and CDR2 FQNNGV. The V and J ends lost 4 bases and 3 bases, in that order; junction bases with no gene match: 0. The CDR3 sequence is 14 residues long. DNA for the CDR3: TGTGCCAGCAGCTGGACAGGGGCTAATGAAAAACTGTTTTTT. Its translation is CASSWTGANEKLFF.